The 9 T cell receptor beta chains listed next were all sequenced from one sample in a study of blood T cell repertoires in COVID-19. Clones were read by immunoSEQ multiplex PCR, and TCRdb kept only the in-frame ones, dropping some. The repertoire includes about 220,000 clones, about 79% of them detected once, and approximately 1.3% sits in the top ten. The sample comprised PBMCs or T cells enriched from blood (not recorded which). The receptors shown here come from a woman in her thirties or forties with acute COVID-19.

The chain combines TRBV4-2 with TRBJ2-7; TRBD2 matches 8 bases. Unmatched junction bases numbered 10, after V lost 4 bases and J lost 2 bases. Looked up from germline, CDR1 is LGHNA and CDR2 is YNFKEQ. The CDR3 runs 16 residues. The CDR3 protein is CASSPLGRGATYEQYF. For the CDR3, the DNA is TGTGCCAGCAGCCCCCTAGGGCGGGGGGCTACCTACGAGCAGTACTTC.

The chain joins TRBV21-1 to TRBJ2-5; TRBD1, the table's D call, lacks a check against the DNA. TRBV21-1 counts as a pseudogene. The CDR3 runs 13 residues. CDR3 in amino acids: CASSTPFRETQYF. In DNA form, the CDR3 reads TGTGCCAGCAGCACTCCCTTCAGGGAGACCCAGTACTTC.

This chain connects TRBV25-1 to TRBJ1-1; TRBD1 aligns across 8 bases. V was clipped by 7 bases and J by 9 bases; unmatched bases: 4. The CDR3 has 11 amino acids. Germline values: CDR1 MGHDK, CDR2 SYGVNS. For the CDR3, the DNA is TGTGCCAGCAATGGACAGGGTAAAGCTTTCTTT. It specifies CASNGQGKAFF. Full variable domain (remainder filled in from reference TRBV25-1 and TRBJ1-1): EADIYQTPRYLVIGTGKKITLECSQTMGHDKMYWYQQDPGMELHLIHYSYGVNSTEKGDLSSESTVSRIRTEHFPLTLESARPSHTSQYLCASNGQGKAFFGQGTRLTVV.

The chain is built from TRBV7-2 and TRBJ2-3; TRBD2 matches at 9 bases. Germline V gene lookup returns CDR1 SGHTA and CDR2 FQGNSA. The CDR3 has 19 residues. Trimming at V came to 2 bases and at J to 7 bases, leaving 19 bases not matched to a gene. The CDR3 reads CASSLRLVMAGGPSNTQYF. The CDR3 DNA reads TGTGCCAGCAGCTTAAGGCTTGTTATGGCGGGAGGGCCTTCTAATACGCAGTATTTT.

CDR3 region: CASSQDRGYYEQYF. The CDR3 DNA reads TGCGCCAGCAGCCAAGATAGGGGGTACTACGAGCAGTACTTC. The gene calls are TRBV4-3 and TRBJ2-7; possibly TRBD1 for D (6 bases). Trimming removed 0 bases from V and 3 bases from J, with 9 bases in between. From germline, CDR1 is LGHNA and CDR2 YSLEER. The CDR3 sequence is 14 residues long.

The chain uses TRBV2 and TRBJ2-1; 9 positions agree with TRBD1. This CDR3 contains 13 residues. Per germline, CDR1 SNHLY and CDR2 FYNNEI. Losses at the gene ends were 8 bases for V and 5 bases for J; bases not matched to a gene: 4. CDR3 residues: CASLGTGNNEQFF. Here the CDR3 DNA reads TGTGCCAGCTTGGGGACAGGGAACAATGAGCAGTTCTTC.

The V call is TRBV28, the J call TRBJ2-7; 15 bases match TRBD2. V lost 10 bases, J lost 7 bases, and 11 bases stayed unmatched. Germline loops: CDR1 MDHEN, CDR2 SYDVKM. There are 15 residues in the CDR3. CDR3: CAIRRTSGRVGEQYF. In DNA, the CDR3 is TGTGCCATCAGGAGGACTAGCGGGAGGGTAGGAGAGCAGTACTTC.

This chain joins TRBV7-2 and TRBJ2-7, with 7 bases fitting TRBD2. Germline loops: CDR1 SGHTA, CDR2 FQGNSA. Trimming cost V 5 bases and J 2 bases; bases outside gene matches: 6. The CDR3 is 14 amino acids. CDR3 nucleotides: TGTGCCAGCAGCGCTTCCAGCGGGGCCTACGAGCAGTACTTC. Protein: CASSASSGAYEQYF.

V and J are TRBV27 and TRBJ2-7; TRBD2 matches at 8 bases. J lost 5 bases, V lost 1 base, and 7 bases had no gene match. The CDR3 has 15 residues. Germline V gene sequence: CDR1 MNHEY, CDR2 SMNVEV (reference sequence). CDR3 sequence: CASSLYALAGNEQYF. CDR3 DNA: TGTGCCAGCAGTTTATATGCCCTAGCGGGTAACGAGCAGTACTTC.